This T cell receptor (beta chain) comes out of a study of T cells in Graves' hyperthyroidism and ophthalmopathy. Lactation, pregnancy, other autoimmune disease or uncontrolled infection led to exclusion of patients. PBMCs stemmed from 8.5 to 10 ml fresh peripheral blood. What was amplified from RNA transcripts were TCR beta CDR3 regions. HTBI primers were used for first-round RT-PCR of the TCR CDR3. TCRdb passed the multiplex PCR reads through MiXCR, listing each CDR3 protein once. The repertoire includes 300,000 to 450,000 distinct CDR3 sequences, roughly 14% of them detected once, and around 21% sits in the top ten. Study-level points and caveats: The model made its ophthalmopathy prediction, and onset followed a median 6.5 months later. Ophthalmopathy and stable hyperthyroidism were separated by a 13 V-J model.

The germline CDR1 and CDR2 sequences are SGHRS and YFSETQ. The CDR3 runs to 15 residues. V gave up 6 bases and J gave up 6 bases, with 21 bases separating them. This clonotype was observed at least ten times. Its antigen is undetermined. Sample: blood. This sequence originates from a man aged 25 to 45 with Graves' hyperthyroidism that later progressed to Graves' ophthalmopathy. The V gene is TRBV5-1, the J gene TRBJ1-1; tentative D call: TRBD1 (5 bases). The CDR3 DNA reads TGCGCCAGCACCGACGGGGGGAGCGTCTCCGCTGAAGCTTTCTTT. Translated, it gives CASTDGGSVSAEAFF.